This record concerns one T cell receptor beta chain sequence. Trimming removed 5 bases from V and 3 bases from J, with 20 bases in between. Germline CDR1 MNHEY, CDR2 SMNVEV (reference sequence). The CDR3 runs to 16 residues. The sample originates from a study of chemoradiotherapy in HPV16-positive cancers. The assay was immunoSEQ multiplex PCR, and TCRdb's table has in-frame clones only and misses some. The sample shows around 15,000 clones, over 70% of them seen only once. The specimen was taken from a patient who underwent chemoradiotherapy. V is TRBV27 and J is TRBJ2-7, with a possible D match to TRBD2 (6 bases). The receptor's source is a human donor with HPV-associated anogenital cancer. The CDR3 protein is CASSALAGKRIYEQYF. The CDR3 nucleotides are TGTGCCAGCAGTGCCCTCGCGGGGAAGCGAATCTACGAGCAGTACTTC.